The TCR beta chain described here comes from a study of CD8 T cells in Susac syndrome. Trimming stripped 3 bases from V and 4 bases from J, with 15 bases between. Germline CDR1 and CDR2: DFQATT and SNEGSKA (reference sequence). CDR3 length: 14 amino acids. Random hexamers served to reverse transcribe about 0.5 to 1 ug RNA. immunoSEQ multiplex PCR amplified TCR beta CDR3 across 54 Vbeta, 13 Jbeta. In TCRdb, the immunoSEQ multiplex PCR reads were re-called with MiXCR into one record per CDR3 protein. The data contain 150,000 to 200,000 distinct CDR3 sequences, roughly 95% of them singletons. TCR beta from blood CD8+ and CD4+ T cells was sequenced. FACS was used to enrich TEMRA cells, whereas the CD8+ and CD4+ T cells were obtained by negative isolation.

The sample taken for sequencing was CD4+ T cells from PBMCs. The chain has TRBV20-1 and TRBJ1-1; the D is unclear. The sequence came from a human donor with multiple sclerosis. CDR3 protein: CSASASARGTEAFF. CDR3 nucleotide sequence: TGCAGTGCTAGCGCCTCAGCCCGGGGCACTGAAGCTTTCTTT.